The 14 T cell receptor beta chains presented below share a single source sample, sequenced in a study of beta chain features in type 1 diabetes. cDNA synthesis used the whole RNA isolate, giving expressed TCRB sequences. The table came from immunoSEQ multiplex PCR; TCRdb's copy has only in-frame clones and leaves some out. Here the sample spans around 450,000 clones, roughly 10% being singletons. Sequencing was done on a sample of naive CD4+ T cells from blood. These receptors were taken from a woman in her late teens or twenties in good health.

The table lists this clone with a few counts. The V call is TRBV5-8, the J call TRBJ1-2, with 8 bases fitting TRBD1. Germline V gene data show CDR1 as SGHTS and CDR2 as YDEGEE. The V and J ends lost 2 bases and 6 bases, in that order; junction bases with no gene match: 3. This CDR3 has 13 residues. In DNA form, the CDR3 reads TGTGCCAGCAGCTTACAGGGGGTGAATGGCTACACCTTC. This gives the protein CASSLQGVNGYTF.

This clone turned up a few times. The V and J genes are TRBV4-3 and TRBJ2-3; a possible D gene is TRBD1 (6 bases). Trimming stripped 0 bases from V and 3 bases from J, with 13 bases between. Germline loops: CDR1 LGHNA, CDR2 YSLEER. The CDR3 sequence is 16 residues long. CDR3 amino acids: CASSQDLGAGTDTQYF. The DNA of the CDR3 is TGCGCCAGCAGCCAAGATTTGGGGGCCGGGACAGATACGCAGTATTTT.

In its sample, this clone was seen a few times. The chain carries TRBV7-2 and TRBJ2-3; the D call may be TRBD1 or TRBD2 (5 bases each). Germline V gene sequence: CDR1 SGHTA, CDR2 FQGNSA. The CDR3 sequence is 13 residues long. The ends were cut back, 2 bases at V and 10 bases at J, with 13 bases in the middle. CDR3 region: CASSLQGEGSQYF. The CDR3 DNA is TGTGCCAGCAGCTTACAGGGCGAGGGATCGCAGTATTTT.

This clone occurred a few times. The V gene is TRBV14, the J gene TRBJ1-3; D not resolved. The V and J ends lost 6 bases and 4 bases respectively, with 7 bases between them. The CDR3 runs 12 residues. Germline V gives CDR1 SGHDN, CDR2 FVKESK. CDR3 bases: TGTGCCAGCAGACATGGGGGAAACACCATATATTTT. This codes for CASRHGGNTIYF.

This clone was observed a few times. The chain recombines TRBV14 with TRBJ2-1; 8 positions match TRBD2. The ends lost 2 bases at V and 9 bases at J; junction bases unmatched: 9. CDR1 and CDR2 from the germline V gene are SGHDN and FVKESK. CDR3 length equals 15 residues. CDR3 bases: TGTGCCAGCAGCCAAAGACTAGCGTTCGGTACTGAGCAGTTCTTC. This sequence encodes CASSQRLAFGTEQFF.

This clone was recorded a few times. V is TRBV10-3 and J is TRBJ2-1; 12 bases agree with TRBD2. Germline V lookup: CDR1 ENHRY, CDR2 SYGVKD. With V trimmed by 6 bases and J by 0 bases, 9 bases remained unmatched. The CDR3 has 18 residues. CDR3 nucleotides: TGTGCCATCAGCGCTAGCGGGGGGGCCTCGGGCTCCTACAATGAGCAGTTCTTC. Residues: CAISASGGASGSYNEQFF.

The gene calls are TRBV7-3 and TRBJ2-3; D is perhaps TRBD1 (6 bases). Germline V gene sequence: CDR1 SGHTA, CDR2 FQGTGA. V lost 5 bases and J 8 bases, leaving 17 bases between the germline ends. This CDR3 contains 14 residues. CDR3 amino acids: CASSTNLQGGTQYF. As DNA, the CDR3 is TGTGCCAGCAGCACCAACCTACAGGGCGGTACGCAGTATTTT.

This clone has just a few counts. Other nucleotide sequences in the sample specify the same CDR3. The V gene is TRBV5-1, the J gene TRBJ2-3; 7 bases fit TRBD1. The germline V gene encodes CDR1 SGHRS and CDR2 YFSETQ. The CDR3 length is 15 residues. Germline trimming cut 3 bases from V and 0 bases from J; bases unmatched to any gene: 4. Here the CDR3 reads CASSSGTVSTDTQYF. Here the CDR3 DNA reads TGCGCCAGCAGCTCCGGGACAGTTAGCACAGATACGCAGTATTTT.

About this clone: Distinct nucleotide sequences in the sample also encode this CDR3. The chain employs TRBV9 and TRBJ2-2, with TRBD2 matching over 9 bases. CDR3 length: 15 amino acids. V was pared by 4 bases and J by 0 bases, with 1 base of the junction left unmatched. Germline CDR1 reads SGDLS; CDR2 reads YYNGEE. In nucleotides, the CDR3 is TGTGCCAGCAGCCTAGCGGGGCCGAACACCGGGGAGCTGTTTTTT. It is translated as CASSLAGPNTGELFF.

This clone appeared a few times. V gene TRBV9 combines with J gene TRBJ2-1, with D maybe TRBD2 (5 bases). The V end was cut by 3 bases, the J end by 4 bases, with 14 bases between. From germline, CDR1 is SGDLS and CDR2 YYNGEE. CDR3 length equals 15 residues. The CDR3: CASSARLSKYNEQFF. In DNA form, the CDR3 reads TGTGCCAGCAGCGCCAGACTATCTAAGTACAATGAGCAGTTCTTC.

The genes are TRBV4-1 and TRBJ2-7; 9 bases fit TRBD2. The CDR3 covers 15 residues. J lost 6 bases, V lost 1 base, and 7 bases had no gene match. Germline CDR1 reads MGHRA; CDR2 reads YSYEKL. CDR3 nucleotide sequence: TGCGCCAGCAGCCAAGGCCTAGCGGGAATTGGCGAGCAGTACTTC. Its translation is CASSQGLAGIGEQYF.

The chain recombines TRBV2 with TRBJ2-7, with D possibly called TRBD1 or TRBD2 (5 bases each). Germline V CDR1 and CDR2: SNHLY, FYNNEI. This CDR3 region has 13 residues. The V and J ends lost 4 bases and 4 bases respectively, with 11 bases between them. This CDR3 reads CASSVTEGYEQYF. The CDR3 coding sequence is TGTGCCAGCAGTGTGACTGAGGGGTACGAGCAGTACTTC.

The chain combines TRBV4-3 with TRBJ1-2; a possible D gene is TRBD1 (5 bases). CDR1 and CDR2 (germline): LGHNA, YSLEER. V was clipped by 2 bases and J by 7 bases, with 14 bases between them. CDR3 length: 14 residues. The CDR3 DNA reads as TGCGCCAGCAGCCAACCCCAGACAGCTACTGGCTACACCTTC. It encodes CASSQPQTATGYTF.

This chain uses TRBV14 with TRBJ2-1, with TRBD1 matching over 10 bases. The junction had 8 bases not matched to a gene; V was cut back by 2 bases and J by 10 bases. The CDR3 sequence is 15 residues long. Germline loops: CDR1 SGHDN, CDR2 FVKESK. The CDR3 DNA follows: TGTGCCAGCAGCCAACCGGGACAGGGGATCGGGGAGCAGTTCTTC. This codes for CASSQPGQGIGEQFF.